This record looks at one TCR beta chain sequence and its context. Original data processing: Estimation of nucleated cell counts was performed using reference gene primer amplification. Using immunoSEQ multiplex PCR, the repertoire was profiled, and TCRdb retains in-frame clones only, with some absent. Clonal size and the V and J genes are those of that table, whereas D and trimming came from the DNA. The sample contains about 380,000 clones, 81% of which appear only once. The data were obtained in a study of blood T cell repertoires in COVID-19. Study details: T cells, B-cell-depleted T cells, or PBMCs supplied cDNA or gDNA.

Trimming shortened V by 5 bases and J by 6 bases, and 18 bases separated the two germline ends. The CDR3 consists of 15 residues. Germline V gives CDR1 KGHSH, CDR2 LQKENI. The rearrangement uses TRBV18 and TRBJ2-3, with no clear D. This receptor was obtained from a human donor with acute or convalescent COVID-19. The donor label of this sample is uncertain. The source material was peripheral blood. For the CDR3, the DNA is TGTGCCAGCTCAACCCGGCAGGCCCATTCGGATACGCAGTATTTT. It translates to CASSTRQAHSDTQYF.